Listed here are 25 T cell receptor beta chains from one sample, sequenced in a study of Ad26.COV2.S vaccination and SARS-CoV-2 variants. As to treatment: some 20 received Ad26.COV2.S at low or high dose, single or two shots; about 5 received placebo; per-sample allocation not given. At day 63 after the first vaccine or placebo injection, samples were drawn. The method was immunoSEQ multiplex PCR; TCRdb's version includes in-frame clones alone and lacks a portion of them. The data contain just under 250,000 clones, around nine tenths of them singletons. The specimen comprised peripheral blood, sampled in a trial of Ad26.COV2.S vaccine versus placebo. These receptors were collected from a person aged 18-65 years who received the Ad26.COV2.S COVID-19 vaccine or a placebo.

In DNA, the CDR3 is TGTGCCAGCAGCCCTGGGGACAGGGGGCAGGCAGATACGCAGTATTTT. It specifies CASSPGDRGQADTQYF. J is TRBJ2-3 and V is TRBV11-3, with 12 bases aligning to TRBD1. This CDR3 contains 16 residues. Germline V gene lookup returns CDR1 SGHNT and CDR2 YENEEA. Trimming took 5 bases from V and 4 from J; bases not matched to a gene: 7.

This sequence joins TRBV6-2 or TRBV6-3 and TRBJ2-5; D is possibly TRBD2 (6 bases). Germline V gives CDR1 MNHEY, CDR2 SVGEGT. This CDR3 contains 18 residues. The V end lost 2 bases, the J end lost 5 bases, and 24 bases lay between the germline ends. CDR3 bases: TGTGCCAGCAGTTACCCATTCGGGCGGGGAGACTTGATGGAGACCCAGTACTTC. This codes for CASSYPFGRGDLMETQYF.

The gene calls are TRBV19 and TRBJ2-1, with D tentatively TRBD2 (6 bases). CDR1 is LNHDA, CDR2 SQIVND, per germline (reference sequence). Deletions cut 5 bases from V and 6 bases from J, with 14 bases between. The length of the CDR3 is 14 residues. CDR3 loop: CASSFPGTLNEQFF. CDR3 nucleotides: TGTGCCAGTAGTTTCCCCGGGACTCTCAATGAGCAGTTCTTC.

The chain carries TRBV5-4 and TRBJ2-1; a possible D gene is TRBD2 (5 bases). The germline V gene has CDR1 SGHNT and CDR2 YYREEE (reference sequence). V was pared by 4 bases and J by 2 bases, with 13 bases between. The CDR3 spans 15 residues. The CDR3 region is CASSQPLGAYNEQFF. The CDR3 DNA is TGTGCCAGCAGCCAGCCCCTCGGGGCCTACAATGAGCAGTTCTTC.

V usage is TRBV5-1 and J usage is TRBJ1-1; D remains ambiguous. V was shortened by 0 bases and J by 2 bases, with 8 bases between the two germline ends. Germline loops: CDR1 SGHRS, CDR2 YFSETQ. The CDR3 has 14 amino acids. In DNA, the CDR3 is TGCGCCAGCAGCTTGGCCCGGGCTAACACTGAAGCTTTCTTT. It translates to CASSLARANTEAFF. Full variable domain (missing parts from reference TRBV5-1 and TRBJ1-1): KAGVTQTPRYLIKTRGQQVTLSCSPISGHRSVSWYQQTPGQGLQFLFEYFSETQRNKGNFPGRFSGRQFSNSRSEMNVSTLELGDSALYLCASSLARANTEAFFGQGTRLTVV.

CDR3 bases: TGTGCCTGGAGTGTAGGCGGCGGGAGAACAGATACGCAGTATTTT. Translation: CAWSVGGGRTDTQYF. This chain joins TRBV30 and TRBJ2-3; 7 bases are shared with TRBD2. The V segment lost 0 bases and the J segment 3 bases; nucleotides outside the gene matches: 6. This CDR3 is built from 15 residues. Germline assignment: CDR1 GTSNPN and CDR2 SVGIG (reference sequence).

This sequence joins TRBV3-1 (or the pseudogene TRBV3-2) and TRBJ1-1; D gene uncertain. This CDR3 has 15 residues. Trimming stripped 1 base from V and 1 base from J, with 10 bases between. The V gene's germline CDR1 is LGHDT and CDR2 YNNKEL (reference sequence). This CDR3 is CASSQGDRENTEAFF. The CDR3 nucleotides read TGTGCCAGCAGCCAAGGCGATCGGGAGAACACTGAAGCTTTCTTT.

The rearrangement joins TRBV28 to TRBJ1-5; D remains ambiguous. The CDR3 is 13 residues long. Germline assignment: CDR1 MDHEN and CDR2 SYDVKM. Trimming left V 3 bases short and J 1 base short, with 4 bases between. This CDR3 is CASSFESNQPQHF. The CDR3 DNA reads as TGTGCCAGCAGTTTCGAGAGCAATCAGCCCCAGCATTTT.

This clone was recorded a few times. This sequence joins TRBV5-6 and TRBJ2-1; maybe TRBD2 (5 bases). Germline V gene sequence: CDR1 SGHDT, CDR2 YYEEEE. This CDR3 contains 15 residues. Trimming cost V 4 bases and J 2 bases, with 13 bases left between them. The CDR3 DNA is TGTGCCAGCAGCCCTCCCTCCGGGGCCTACAATGAGCAGTTCTTC. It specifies CASSPPSGAYNEQFF.

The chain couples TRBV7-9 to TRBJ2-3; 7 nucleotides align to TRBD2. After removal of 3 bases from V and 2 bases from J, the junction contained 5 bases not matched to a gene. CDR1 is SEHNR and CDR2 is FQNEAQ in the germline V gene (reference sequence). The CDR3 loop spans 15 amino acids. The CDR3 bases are TGTGCCAGCAGCTTGGGAGGGGCCTACACAGATACGCAGTATTTT. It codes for CASSLGGAYTDTQYF.

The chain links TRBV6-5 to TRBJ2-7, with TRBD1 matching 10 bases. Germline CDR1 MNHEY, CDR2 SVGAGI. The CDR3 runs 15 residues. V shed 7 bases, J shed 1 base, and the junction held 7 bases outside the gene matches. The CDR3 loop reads CASTDGQGGSYEQYF. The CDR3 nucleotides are TGTGCCAGCACCGACGGACAGGGGGGTTCCTACGAGCAGTACTTC.

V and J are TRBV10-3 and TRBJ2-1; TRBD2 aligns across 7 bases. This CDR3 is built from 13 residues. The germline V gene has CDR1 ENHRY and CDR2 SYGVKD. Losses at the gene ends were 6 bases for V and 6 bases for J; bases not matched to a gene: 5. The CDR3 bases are TGTGCCATCAGCCCCGGGACTACCAATGAGCAGTTCTTC. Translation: CAISPGTTNEQFF.

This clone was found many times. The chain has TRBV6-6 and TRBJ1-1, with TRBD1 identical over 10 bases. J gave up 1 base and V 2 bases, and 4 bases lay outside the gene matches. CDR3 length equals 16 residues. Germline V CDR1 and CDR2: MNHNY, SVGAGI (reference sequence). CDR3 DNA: TGTGCCAGCAGTTACGGGACAGGGGTCAGGAACACTGAAGCTTTCTTT. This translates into CASSYGTGVRNTEAFF.

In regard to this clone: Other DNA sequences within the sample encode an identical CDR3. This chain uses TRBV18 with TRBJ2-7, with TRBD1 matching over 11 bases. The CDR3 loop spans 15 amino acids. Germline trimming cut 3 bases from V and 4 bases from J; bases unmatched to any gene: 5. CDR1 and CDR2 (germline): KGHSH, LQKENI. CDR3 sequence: CASSPRGTGGYEQYF. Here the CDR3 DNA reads TGTGCCAGCTCACCGAGAGGGACAGGGGGTTACGAGCAGTACTTC. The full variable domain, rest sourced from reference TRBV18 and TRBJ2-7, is NAGVMQNPRHLVRRRGQEARLRCSPMKGHSHVYWYRQLPEEGLKFMVYLQKENIIDESGMPKERFSAEFPKEGPSILRIQQVVRGDSAAYFCASSPRGTGGYEQYFGPGTRLTVT.

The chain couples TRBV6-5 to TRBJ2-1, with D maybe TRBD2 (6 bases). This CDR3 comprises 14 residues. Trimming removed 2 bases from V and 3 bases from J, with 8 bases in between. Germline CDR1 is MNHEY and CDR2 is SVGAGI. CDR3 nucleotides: TGTGCCAGCAGTTACACTAGCCGCTACAATGAGCAGTTCTTC. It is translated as CASSYTSRYNEQFF.

This chain's CDR3 is CASSHNTEAFF. CDR3 nucleotide sequence: TGCGCCAGCAGCCATAACACTGAAGCTTTCTTT. This chain connects TRBV4-1 to TRBJ1-1; no clear D gene. Trimming shortened V by 3 bases and J by 2 bases, and 1 base separated the two germline ends. The germline CDR1 and CDR2 sequences are MGHRA and YSYEKL. The CDR3 is made up of 11 amino acids.

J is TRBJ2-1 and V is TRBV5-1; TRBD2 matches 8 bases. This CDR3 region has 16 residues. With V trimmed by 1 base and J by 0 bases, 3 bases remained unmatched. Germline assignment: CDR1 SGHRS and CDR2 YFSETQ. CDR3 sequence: CASSLQAGASYNEQFF. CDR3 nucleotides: TGCGCCAGCAGCTTGCAAGCGGGGGCCTCCTACAATGAGCAGTTCTTC.

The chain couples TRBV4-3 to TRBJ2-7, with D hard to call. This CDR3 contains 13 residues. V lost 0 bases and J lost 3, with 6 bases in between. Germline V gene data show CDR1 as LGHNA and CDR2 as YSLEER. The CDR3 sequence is CASSQELVYEQYF. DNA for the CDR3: TGCGCCAGCAGCCAAGAACTCGTCTACGAGCAGTACTTC.

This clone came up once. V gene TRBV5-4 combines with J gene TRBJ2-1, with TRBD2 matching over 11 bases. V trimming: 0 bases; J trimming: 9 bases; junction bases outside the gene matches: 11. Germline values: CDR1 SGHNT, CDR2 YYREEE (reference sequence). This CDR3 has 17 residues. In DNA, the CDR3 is TGTGCCAGCAGCTTGGGGGTAGCGGGAGGGATATCGAGTGAGCAGTTCTTC. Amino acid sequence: CASSLGVAGGISSEQFF. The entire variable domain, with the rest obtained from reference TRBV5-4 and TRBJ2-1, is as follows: ETGVTQSPTHLIKTRGQQVTLRCSSQSGHNTVSWYQQALGQGPQFIFQYYREEENGRGNFPPRFSGLQFPNYSSELNVNALELDDSALYLCASSLGVAGGISSEQFFGPGTRLTVL.

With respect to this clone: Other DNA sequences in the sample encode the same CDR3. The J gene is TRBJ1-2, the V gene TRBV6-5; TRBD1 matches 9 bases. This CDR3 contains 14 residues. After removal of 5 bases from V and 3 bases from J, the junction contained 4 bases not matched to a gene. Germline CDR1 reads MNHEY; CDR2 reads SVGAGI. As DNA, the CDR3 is TGTGCCAGCAGTCGGACAGGGGCCCACTATGGCTACACCTTC. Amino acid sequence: CASSRTGAHYGYTF.

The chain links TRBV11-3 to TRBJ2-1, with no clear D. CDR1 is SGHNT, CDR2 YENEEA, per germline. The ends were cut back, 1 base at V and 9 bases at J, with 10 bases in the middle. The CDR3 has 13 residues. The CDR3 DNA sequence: TGTGCCAGCAGCTTAGTTAAAGCAGGTGAGCAGTTCTTC. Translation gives CASSLVKAGEQFF.

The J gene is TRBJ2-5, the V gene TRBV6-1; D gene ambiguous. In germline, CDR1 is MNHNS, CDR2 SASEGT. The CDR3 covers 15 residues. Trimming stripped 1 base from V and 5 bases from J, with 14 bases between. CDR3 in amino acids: CASSEGTLVGETQYF. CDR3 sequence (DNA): TGTGCCAGCAGTGAAGGGACCCTAGTAGGGGAGACCCAGTACTTC.

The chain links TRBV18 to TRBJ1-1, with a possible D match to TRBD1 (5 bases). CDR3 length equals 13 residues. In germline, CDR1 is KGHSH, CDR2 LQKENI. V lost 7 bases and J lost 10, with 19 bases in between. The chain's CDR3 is CASFRDSRGSAFF. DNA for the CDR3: TGTGCCAGCTTCCGGGACTCCCGAGGATCAGCTTTCTTT.

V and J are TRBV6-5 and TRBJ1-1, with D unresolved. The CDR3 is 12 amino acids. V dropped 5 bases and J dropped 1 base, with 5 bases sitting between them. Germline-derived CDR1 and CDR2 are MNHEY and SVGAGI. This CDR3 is CASSRPNTEAFF. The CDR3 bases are TGTGCCAGCAGTCGACCGAACACTGAAGCTTTCTTT.

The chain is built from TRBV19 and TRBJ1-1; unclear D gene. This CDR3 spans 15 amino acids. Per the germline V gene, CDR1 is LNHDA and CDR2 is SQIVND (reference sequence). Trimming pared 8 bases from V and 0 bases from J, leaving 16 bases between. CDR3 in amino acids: CASYPLDGMNTEAFF. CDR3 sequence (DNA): TGTGCCAGTTATCCCTTGGACGGCATGAACACTGAAGCTTTCTTT.